These T cell receptor beta chains were read from a single sample in a study of CD8 T cells in Susac syndrome. TCRdb recomputed calls from the immunoSEQ multiplex PCR reads with MiXCR, one row per CDR3 protein. The table lists under 150,000 distinct CDR3 sequences, approximately 95% of them singletons, with 0.13% to 0.15% in the top ten. Specimen: CD4+ T cells from PBMCs. These receptor sequences come from a human donor with Susac syndrome. The CDR3 runs from the conserved cysteine through the conserved F or W.

v_gene	j_gene	CDR3aa
TRBV7-9	TRBJ2-2	CASSFFPFGDRGTGELFF
TRBV4-1	TRBJ2-1	CASSQVASSGASSYNEQFF
TRBV30	TRBJ1-5	CAWSPPHQPQHF
TRBV30	TRBJ2-7	CAWKAGAYEQYF
TRBV4-1	TRBJ2-2	CASSPAARGLTGELFF
TRBV29-1	TRBJ1-1	CSVRDRGMNTEAFF
TRBV29-1	TRBJ1-1	CSATIQGALSEAFF
TRBV11-2	TRBJ2-7	CASSVTGTGSYEQYF
TRBV7-2	TRBJ2-1	CASSWAGTRTRNEQFF
TRBV15	TRBJ1-2	CATSRVKGQAGYGYTF
TRBV20-1	TRBJ1-6	CSASGEGSYNSPLHF
TRBV3-1	TRBJ2-5	CASRKEGGETQYF
TRBV13	TRBJ2-1	CASSFSRRAYNEQFF
TRBV30	TRBJ2-5	CAWGRDRGQETQYF
TRBV19	TRBJ1-1	CASSISDRMNTEAFF
TRBV7-3	TRBJ2-7	CASSYDSVYEQYF
TRBV7-3	TRBJ2-1	CASSQHNPGLAGGYSYNEQFF
TRBV9	TRBJ2-7	CASSVGGLAREQYF
TRBV7-9	TRBJ2-1	CASSLTGPNEQFF
TRBV20-1	TRBJ2-7	CSARLIAGIYEQYF
TRBV20-1	TRBJ1-4	CSAFGQGAEKLFF
TRBV14	TRBJ2-5	CASSPLTGQETQYF
TRBV18	TRBJ1-1	CASSPNWGSGTEAFF
TRBV4-1	TRBJ2-7	CASSQPPGQVSYEQYF
TRBV20-1	TRBJ2-1	CSASRGTEQFF
TRBV7-9	TRBJ1-4	CASSRGAEEKLFF
TRBV20-1	TRBJ2-3	CSASGLAGWDTDTQYF
TRBV6-6	TRBJ2-3	CASTGTQSTDTQYF
TRBV6-1	TRBJ1-6	CASSERTGGRNSPLHF
TRBV19	TRBJ2-1	CASSPHVAGSSYNEQFF
TRBV9	TRBJ2-1	CASSDRPDWGNEQFF
TRBV4-1	TRBJ1-1	CASSQGDRSMNTEAFF
TRBV12-3/TRBV12-4	TRBJ2-7	CASSRPRTEQYF
TRBV2	TRBJ2-2	CASTQTSTGELFF
TRBV4-2	TRBJ2-6	CASSQGAPGANVLTF
TRBV7-9	TRBJ2-3	CASSSGGPDTQYF
TRBV15	TRBJ1-5	CATSRDSVNNQPQHF
TRBV20-1	TRBJ2-1	CSAPWGGYVYNEQFF
TRBV11-2	TRBJ2-4	CASSEWGGINNIQYF
TRBV29-1	TRBJ2-7	CSVEGAGEPYEQYF
TRBV25-1	TRBJ1-5	CASSEGQGDQPQHF
TRBV12-3/TRBV12-4	TRBJ1-3	CASTVYYSGNTIYF
TRBV5-1	TRBJ1-5	CASSLQGQGQPQHF
TRBV20-1	TRBJ1-5	CSATTRRDQPQHF
TRBV27	TRBJ2-5	CASSFTGLASETQYF
TRBV10-3	TRBJ1-2	CAISDLSRGPGYGYTF
TRBV19	TRBJ2-6	CASSPGAGANVLTF
TRBV13	TRBJ2-3	CASSSDSRSDTQYF
TRBV25-1	TRBJ2-1	CASSEPGTAISGSSDNEQFF
TRBV20-1	TRBJ1-2	CSAPFSGYTF
TRBV12-3/TRBV12-4	TRBJ2-7	CASSPTVSGPYEQYF
TRBV20-1	TRBJ2-2	CSATGTLNTGELFF
TRBV5-1	TRBJ2-7	CASSLGKLDEQYF
TRBV4-2	TRBJ2-2	CASSQDVGRAGELFF
TRBV11-2	TRBJ1-1	CASSLVLTATQAFF